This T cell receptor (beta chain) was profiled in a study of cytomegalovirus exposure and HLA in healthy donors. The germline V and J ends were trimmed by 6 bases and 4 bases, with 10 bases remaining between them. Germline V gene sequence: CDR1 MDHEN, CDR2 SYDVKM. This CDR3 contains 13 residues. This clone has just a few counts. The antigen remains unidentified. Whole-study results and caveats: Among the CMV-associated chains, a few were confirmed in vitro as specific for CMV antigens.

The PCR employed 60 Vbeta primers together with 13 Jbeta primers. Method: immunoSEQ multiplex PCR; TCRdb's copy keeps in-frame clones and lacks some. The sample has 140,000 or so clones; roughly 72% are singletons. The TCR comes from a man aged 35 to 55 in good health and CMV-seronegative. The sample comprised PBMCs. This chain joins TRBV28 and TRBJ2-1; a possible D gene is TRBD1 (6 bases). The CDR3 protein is CASSPGVYNEQFF. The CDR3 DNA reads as TGTGCCAGCAGCCCAGGGGTATACAATGAGCAGTTCTTC. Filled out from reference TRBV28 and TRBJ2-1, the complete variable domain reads DVKVTQSSRYLVKRTGEKVFLECVQDMDHENMFWYRQDPGLGLRLIYFSYDVKMKEKGDIPEGYSVSREKKERFSLILESASTNQTSMYLCASSPGVYNEQFFGPGTRLTVL.